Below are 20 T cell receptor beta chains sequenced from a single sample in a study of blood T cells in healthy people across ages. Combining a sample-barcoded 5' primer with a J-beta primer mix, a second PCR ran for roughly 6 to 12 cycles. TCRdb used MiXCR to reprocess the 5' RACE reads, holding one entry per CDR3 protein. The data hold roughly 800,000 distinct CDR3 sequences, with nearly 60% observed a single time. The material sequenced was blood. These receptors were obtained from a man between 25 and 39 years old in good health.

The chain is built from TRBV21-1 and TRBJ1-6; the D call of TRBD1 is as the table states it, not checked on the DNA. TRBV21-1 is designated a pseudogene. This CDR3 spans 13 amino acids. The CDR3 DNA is TGTGCCACCCTGGACGGTCAGGAGTCACCCCTCCACTTT. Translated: CATLDGQESPLHF.

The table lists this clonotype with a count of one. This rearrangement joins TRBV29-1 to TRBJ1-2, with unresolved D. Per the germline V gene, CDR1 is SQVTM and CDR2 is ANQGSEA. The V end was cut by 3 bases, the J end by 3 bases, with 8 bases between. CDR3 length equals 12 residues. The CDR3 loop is CSVDSVYYGYTF. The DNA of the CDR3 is TGCAGCGTTGATTCCGTCTACTATGGCTACACCTTC.

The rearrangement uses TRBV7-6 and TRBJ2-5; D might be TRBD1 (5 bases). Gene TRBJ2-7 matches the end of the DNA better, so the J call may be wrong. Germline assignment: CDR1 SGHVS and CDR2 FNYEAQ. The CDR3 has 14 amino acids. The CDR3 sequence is CASSPGSLPYEQYF. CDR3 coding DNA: TGTGCCAGCAGCCCAGGGTCTCTTCCCTACGAGCAGTACTTC.

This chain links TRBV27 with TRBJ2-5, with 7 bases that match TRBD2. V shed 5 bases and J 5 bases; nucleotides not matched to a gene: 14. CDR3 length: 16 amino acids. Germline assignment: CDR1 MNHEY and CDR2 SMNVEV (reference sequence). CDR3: CASSGKGGAHRETQYF. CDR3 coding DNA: TGTGCCAGCAGTGGAAAGGGAGGGGCCCACCGGGAGACCCAGTACTTC.

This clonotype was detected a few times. DNA of the CDR3: TGCAGCGTATGCACCTTGAGCTCCTACAATGAGCAGTTCTTC. This translates into CSVCTLSSYNEQFF. The gene calls are TRBV29-1 and TRBJ2-1; no clear D gene. Germline V gene sequence: CDR1 SQVTM, CDR2 ANQGSEA. Deletions cut 6 bases from V and 0 bases from J, with 12 bases between. This CDR3 region has 14 residues.

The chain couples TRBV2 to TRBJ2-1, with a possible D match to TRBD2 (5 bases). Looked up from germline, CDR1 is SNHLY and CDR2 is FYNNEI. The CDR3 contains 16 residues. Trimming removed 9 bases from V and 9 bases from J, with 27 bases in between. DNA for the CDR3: TGTGCCAGTTTAGAAATTTCGATGAGGGTGCGAGGTGAGCAGTTCTTC. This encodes CASLEISMRVRGEQFF. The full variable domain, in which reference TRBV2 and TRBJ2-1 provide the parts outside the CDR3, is EPEVTQTPSHQVTQMGQEVILRCVPISNHLYFYWYRQILGQKVEFLVSFYNNEISEKSEIFDDQFSVERPDGSNFTLKIRSTKLEDSAMYFCASLEISMRVRGEQFFGPGTRLTVL.

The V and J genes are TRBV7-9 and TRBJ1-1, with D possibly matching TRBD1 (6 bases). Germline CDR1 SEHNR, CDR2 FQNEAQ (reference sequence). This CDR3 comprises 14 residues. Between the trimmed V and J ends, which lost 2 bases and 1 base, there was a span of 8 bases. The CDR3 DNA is TGTGCCAGCAGCTTAATGGGGGCGAACACTGAAGCTTTCTTT. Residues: CASSLMGANTEAFF. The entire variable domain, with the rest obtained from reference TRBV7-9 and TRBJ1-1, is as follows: DTGVSQNPRHKITKRGQNVTFRCDPISEHNRLYWYRQTLGQGPEFLTYFQNEAQLEKSRLLSDRFSAERPKGSFSTLEIQRTEQGDSAMYLCASSLMGANTEAFFGQGTRLTVV.

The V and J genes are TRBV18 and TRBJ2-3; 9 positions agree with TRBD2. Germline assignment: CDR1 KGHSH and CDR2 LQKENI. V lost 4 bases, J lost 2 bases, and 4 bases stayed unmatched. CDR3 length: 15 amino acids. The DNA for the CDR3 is TGTGCCAGCTCACTTCGACTAGCGGCCACAGATACGCAGTATTTT. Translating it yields CASSLRLAATDTQYF.

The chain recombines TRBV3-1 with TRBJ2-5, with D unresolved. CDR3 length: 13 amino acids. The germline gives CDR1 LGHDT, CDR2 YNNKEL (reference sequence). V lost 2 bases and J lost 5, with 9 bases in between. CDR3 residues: CASSQPMAETQYF. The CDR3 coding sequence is TGTGCCAGCAGCCAACCTATGGCCGAGACCCAGTACTTC.

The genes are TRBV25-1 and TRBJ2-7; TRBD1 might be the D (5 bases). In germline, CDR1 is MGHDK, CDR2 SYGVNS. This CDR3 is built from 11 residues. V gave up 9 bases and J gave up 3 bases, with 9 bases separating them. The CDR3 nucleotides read TGTGCCAGTAGACAGAGCTACGAGCAGTACTTC. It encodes CASRQSYEQYF.

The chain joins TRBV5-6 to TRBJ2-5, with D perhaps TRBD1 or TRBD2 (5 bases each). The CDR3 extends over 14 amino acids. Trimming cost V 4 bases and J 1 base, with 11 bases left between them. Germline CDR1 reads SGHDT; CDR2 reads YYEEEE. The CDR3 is CASSHTGTQETQYF. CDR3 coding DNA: TGTGCCAGCAGCCATACGGGGACCCAAGAGACCCAGTACTTC.

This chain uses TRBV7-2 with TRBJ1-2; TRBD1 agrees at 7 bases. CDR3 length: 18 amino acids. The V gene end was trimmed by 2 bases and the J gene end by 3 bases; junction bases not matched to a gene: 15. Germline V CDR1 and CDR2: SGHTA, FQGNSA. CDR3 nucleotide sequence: TGTGCCAGCAGCTTATTCGCGCCCGCCCGGGACAGAGACTATGGCTACACCTTC. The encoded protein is CASSLFAPARDRDYGYTF.

The CDR3 reads CSAREGLNTEAFF. CDR3 bases: TGCAGTGCTAGAGAAGGATTGAACACTGAAGCTTTCTTT. The genes are TRBV20-1 and TRBJ1-1; D not resolved. The germline CDR1 and CDR2 sequences are DFQATT and SNEGSKA (reference sequence). Trimming shortened V by 0 bases and J by 0 bases, and 5 bases separated the two germline ends. The CDR3 spans 13 residues.

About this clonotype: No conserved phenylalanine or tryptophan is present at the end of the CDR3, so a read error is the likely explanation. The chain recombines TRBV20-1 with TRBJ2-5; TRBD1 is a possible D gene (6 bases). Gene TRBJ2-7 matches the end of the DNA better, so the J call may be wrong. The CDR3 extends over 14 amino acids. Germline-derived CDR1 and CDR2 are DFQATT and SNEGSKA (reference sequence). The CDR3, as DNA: TGCAGTGCTAGAGATCCCGCAGGGGTCAACGAGCAGTACTTA. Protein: CSARDPAGVNEQYL.

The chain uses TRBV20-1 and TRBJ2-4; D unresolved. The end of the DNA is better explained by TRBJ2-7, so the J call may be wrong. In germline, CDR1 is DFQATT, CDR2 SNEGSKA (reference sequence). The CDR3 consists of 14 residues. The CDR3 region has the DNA TGCAGTGCTACCTACCCGGCGGATTTAGGCGAGCAGTACTTC. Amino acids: CSATYPADLGEQYF.

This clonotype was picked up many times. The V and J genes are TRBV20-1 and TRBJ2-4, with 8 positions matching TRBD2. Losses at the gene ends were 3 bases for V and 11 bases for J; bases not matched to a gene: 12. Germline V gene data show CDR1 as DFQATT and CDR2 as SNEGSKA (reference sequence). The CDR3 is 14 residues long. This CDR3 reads CSARHSGENRLQYF. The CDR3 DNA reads TGCAGTGCTAGGCATAGCGGGGAAAACCGCCTTCAGTACTTC.

CDR3 coding DNA: TGTGCCAGCAGTTCAGTTCCGGGAAGGCGTGGCTACACCTTC. Residues: CASSSVPGRRGYTF. The chain carries TRBV6-5 and TRBJ1-2; D gene ambiguous. Trimming removed 4 bases at V and 7 bases at J, with 16 bases between. The germline gives CDR1 MNHEY, CDR2 SVGAGI. The CDR3 is made up of 14 amino acids.

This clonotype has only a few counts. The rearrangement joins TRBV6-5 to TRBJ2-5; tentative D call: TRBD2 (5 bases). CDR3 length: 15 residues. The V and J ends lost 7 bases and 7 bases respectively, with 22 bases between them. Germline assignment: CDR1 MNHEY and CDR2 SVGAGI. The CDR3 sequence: CASKGMAGPVGTQYF. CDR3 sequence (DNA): TGTGCCAGCAAGGGAATGGCGGGTCCCGTGGGGACCCAGTACTTC.

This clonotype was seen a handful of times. The CDR3: CASSIEGRFYEQYF. Here the CDR3 DNA reads TGTGCCAGCAGCATCGAGGGGCGATTCTACGAGCAGTACTTC. V usage is TRBV27 and J usage is TRBJ2-7; D may be TRBD1 or TRBD2 (5 bases each). Germline CDR1 MNHEY, CDR2 SMNVEV (reference sequence). This CDR3 has 14 residues. The V end lost 6 bases, the J end lost 3 bases, and 15 bases lay between the germline ends.

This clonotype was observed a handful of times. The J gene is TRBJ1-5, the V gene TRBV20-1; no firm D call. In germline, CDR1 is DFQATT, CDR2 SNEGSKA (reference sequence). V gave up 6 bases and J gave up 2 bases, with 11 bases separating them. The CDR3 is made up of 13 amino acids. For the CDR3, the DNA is TGCAGTGCCGCGGCCCCTGGCAATCAGCCCCAGCATTTT. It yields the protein CSAAAPGNQPQHF.